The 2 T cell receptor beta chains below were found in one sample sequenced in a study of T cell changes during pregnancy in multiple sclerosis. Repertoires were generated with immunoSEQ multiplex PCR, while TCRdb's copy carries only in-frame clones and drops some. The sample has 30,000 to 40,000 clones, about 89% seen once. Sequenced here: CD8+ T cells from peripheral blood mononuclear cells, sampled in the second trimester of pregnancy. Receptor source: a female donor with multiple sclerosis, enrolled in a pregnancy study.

This CDR3 is CASSSWTGTYNEQFF. In nucleotides, the CDR3 is TGCGCCAGCAGTTCATGGACTGGAACTTACAATGAGCAGTTCTTC. The rearrangement joins TRBV5-1 to TRBJ2-1; D perhaps matches TRBD2 (5 bases). CDR3 length equals 15 residues. Trimming shortened V by 5 bases and J by 4 bases, and 16 bases separated the two germline ends. Germline V lookup: CDR1 SGHRS, CDR2 YFSETQ.

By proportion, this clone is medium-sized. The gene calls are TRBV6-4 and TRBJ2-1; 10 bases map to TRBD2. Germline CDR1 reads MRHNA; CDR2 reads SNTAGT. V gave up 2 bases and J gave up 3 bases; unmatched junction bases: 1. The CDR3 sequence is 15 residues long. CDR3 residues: CASSDGLADYNEQFF. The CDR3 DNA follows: TGTGCCAGCAGTGACGGACTAGCGGACTACAATGAGCAGTTCTTC.